This T cell receptor beta chain was recovered during a study of tumor-infiltrating lymphocytes in primary liver carcinoma (dated by TCRdb to 2015 to 2018). A note on the overall study: Of the five patients (three men and two women, aged 30 to 69 years), four had hepatocellular carcinoma and one had combined HCC and intrahepatic cholangiocarcinoma. The study combined TCRbeta repertoire sequencing, expression microarrays and whole-exome sequencing across five regions of each liver tumor, with adjacent normal tissue and blood. The tumors of the five patients were staged as T1-T3 N0M0, with maximum diameters ranging from about 4.2 to 10 cm. Repertoires from technical replicates were highly reproducible, with mean shared-clone rates about 0.88 and correlation coefficients above 0.98. Each sample produced about 3.5 to 7.13 million productive TCRbeta reads, and read depth showed no significant difference between tissue types. A total of about 35 specimens from 5 patients, comprising approximately 25 tumor regions, 5 adjacent noncancerous liver tissues and 5 peripheral blood samples, were covered by TCRbeta repertoire sequencing. The 25 or so tumor region samples were profiled with Agilent mRNA microarrays so that TCRbeta repertoire diversity could be related to the local molecular phenotype.

Overall study results and their limits: Only the TCR beta chain was sequenced, so true repertoire diversity is likely underestimated because unpaired alpha chains were not captured. Comparison of CD4+ and CD8+ T cell repertoires was precluded by the use of bulk unsorted samples. Pairs of tumor regions showed greater repertoire overlap (mean about 36%) than tumor-adjacent pairs (approximately 17%) or tumor-blood pairs (around 15%), which is consistent with antigen-driven expansion. With just 4 or 5 patients in the study, the authors point out that the findings should be validated in a larger study. Just about 7.5-25% of top clones turned up in all five regions of a tumor, which suggests spatial heterogeneity among tumor-infiltrating T cells. Compared with blood, tumors had a significantly larger share of the repertoire taken up by the top 250 clones (p = 0.039).

A constant-region primer and ProtoScript II reverse transcriptase were used to reverse-transcribe TCRbeta-specific cDNA from roughly 0.5 ug total RNA. The TCRbeta libraries were prepared through three rounds of nested multiplex PCR following a slightly modified ARM-PCR procedure. Multiplex TRBV1-TRBV30 forward primers and a Cbeta reverse primer were used in the first two PCR rounds, each of which was run for 10 cycles. Sample barcodes and Illumina adapters were attached in a final 25-cycle PCR using Deep VentR polymerase. Before sequencing, amplicons of 200-500 bp were purified from gel using a QIAquick gel extraction kit. The TCRbeta amplicons were sequenced with 250-bp paired-end reads on an Illumina HiSeq 2500. The authors' pipeline ran thus. Trimmomatic v0.33 was used to quality-trim the reads, and FLASH v1.2.11 was used to merge paired reads so that full CDR3 sequences could be recovered. MiGEC v1.2.1b assigned V, D and J germline segments to the rearranged TCRbeta sequences. Clonotype statistics, along with Shannon-Wiener diversity indices, were calculated using VDJtools v1.0.0. Except for diversity analysis, only each sample's 250 most abundant clonotypes were used in subsequent analyses to reduce sampling bias. TCRdb reworked the public reads: Q25 trimming with fastp, MiXCR clone assembly, productive beta chains retained. Each entry merges the rows of one CDR3 protein and shows their most common DNA and genes. The V and J calls were not made by the authors but by TCRdb's processing. The sample table holds fewer than 70,000 distinct CDR3 sequences, of which approximately 70% were seen once. The top ten clonotypes cover roughly three fifths of the sample.

Without any cell sorting, total RNA and DNA were co-extracted from around 18-30 mg of bulk tissue using the AllPrep DNA/RNA mini kit. Surgical resection was performed in China between late 2015 and 2016 on about 5 patients with histopathologically diagnosed primary liver carcinoma. At the time of sampling, the patients had chronic HBV infection and had not received any treatment. Each tumor was sampled at five spatially separated regions: the tumor centre plus the superior, inferior, left-lateral and right-lateral poles. According to histology, viable tumor cells made up more than 85% of every tumor sample. Each fresh piece of tumor and adjacent tissue was cut in two, with one half stored in RNAlater at -80 degrees C and the other half sent for histology. CDR1 and CDR2 were assigned from the germline V gene (reference sequence) as PRHDT and FYEKMQ. The CDR3 contains 19 residues, cysteine and phenylalanine counted. This entry keeps only the CDR3 DNA: 57 bases, framed from base 1.

Comment on this clonotype: Its antigen is not yet known. One junction end disagrees with the germline gene, perhaps due to a read error.

Sequencing was done on a sample of liver tumor tissue from sampling region 2. The label giving this sample's cell subset or site can be read as: tumor region T2, inferior pole. The sequence derives from a middle-aged man with primary liver carcinoma and hepatitis B virus infection. The chain joins TRBV13 to TRBJ1-1, and TRBD1 matches 7 of the central bases. The bases are TGTGCCGGCAGCTTATACCCCCATCCCTGGACAGGCCTGAACACTGAAGCTTTCTTT. This gives the protein CAGSLYPHPWTGLNTEAFF.